The 13 T cell receptor beta chains listed next were all sequenced from one sample in a study of shared clonotypes between healthy human individuals. TCRdb's copy holds only in-frame clones and misses some; the assay was immunoSEQ multiplex PCR. The repertoire holds about 690,000 clones, with around 90% as singletons. Sequenced input: memory CD8+ T cells from PBMCs. The sample's subset: CD45RO+ cells pooled with CCR7-negative TemRA cells. The receptors shown here come from a man aged 18 to 30 in good health. Some clones in this sample may be carry-over from other donors' samples.

The gene calls are TRBV27 and TRBJ2-5; D might be TRBD1 (5 bases). The CDR3 has 15 amino acids. The V and J ends lost 6 bases and 4 bases respectively, with 18 bases between them. From germline, CDR1 is MNHEY and CDR2 SMNVEV (reference sequence). DNA of the CDR3: TGTGCCAGCAGCCCGTTTGACAAGGACATAGAGACCCAGTACTTC. The encoded protein is CASSPFDKDIETQYF.

In DNA, the CDR3 is TGTGCCAGCAGTGCCTCTCCTTGGGGTTTCTCCGACGACACCGGGGAGCTGTTTTTT. This codes for CASSASPWGFSDDTGELFF. V usage is TRBV6-1 and J usage is TRBJ2-2; D gene unclear. Germline values: CDR1 MNHNS, CDR2 SASEGT. This CDR3 comprises 19 residues. V lost 4 bases, J lost 3 bases, and 24 bases lay in between.

The CDR3 nucleotides read TGTGCCAGCAGTCCGACGGGGACGGGTCAGCCCCAGCATTTT. Residues: CASSPTGTGQPQHF. The chain combines TRBV27 with TRBJ1-5, with a tentative D call TRBD1 (5 bases). The CDR3 contains 14 residues. Germline lookup yields CDR1 MNHEY and CDR2 SMNVEV (reference sequence). With 5 bases removed from V and 6 bases from J, the gap between germline ends came to 14 bases.

By share, this clone counts as medium-sized (0.01 to 0.1%). The V gene is TRBV18, the J gene TRBJ2-3, with unresolved D. The CDR3 covers 15 residues. The germline V and J ends were trimmed by 0 bases and 0 bases, with 7 bases remaining between them. Germline V CDR1 and CDR2: KGHSH, LQKENI. The CDR3 sequence is CASSPPGRSTDTQYF. CDR3 nucleotides: TGTGCCAGCTCACCACCAGGGCGAAGCACAGATACGCAGTATTTT.

V gene TRBV10-3 combines with J gene TRBJ2-7; TRBD2 agrees at 13 bases. CDR1 and CDR2 (germline): ENHRY, SYGVKD. Trimming removed 8 bases from V and 2 bases from J; junction bases left unmatched: 9. The CDR3 runs 16 residues. This chain's CDR3 is CAIGYHGTSGTYEQYF. The CDR3 DNA sequence: TGTGCCATCGGGTACCACGGGACTAGCGGGACCTACGAGCAGTACTTC.

The chain employs TRBV11-2 and TRBJ2-7, with D uncertain. The V gene lost 4 bases and the J gene lost 0 bases, with 13 bases spanning the gap. Looked up from germline, CDR1 is SGHAT and CDR2 is FQNNGV. This CDR3 contains 15 residues. This CDR3 reads CASSSLMKSSYEQYF. In nucleotides, the CDR3 is TGTGCCAGCAGCTCCCTGATGAAAAGCTCCTACGAGCAGTACTTC.

The rearrangement joins TRBV27 to TRBJ2-7; 7 bases match TRBD1. V was clipped by 5 bases and J by 5 bases; unmatched bases: 9. The CDR3 spans 14 residues. Germline CDR1 reads MNHEY; CDR2 reads SMNVEV (reference sequence). CDR3 bases: TGTGCCAGCAGTCCCGACAGGGTGCCGGACGAGCAGTACTTC. It specifies CASSPDRVPDEQYF.

This clone was picked up a small number of times. This specimen includes other DNA sequences encoding the same CDR3. The V and J genes are TRBV28 and TRBJ1-1; unclear D gene. The CDR3 runs 14 residues. Germline V CDR1 and CDR2: MDHEN, SYDVKM. V was trimmed by 1 base and J by 1 base, leaving 7 bases between them. The CDR3 region is CASSLSAPNTEAFF. The CDR3 nucleotides are TGTGCCAGCAGTTTATCTGCCCCGAACACTGAAGCTTTCTTT.

The chain recombines TRBV19 with TRBJ2-7; 8 nucleotides align to TRBD2. Germline loops: CDR1 LNHDA, CDR2 SQIVND (reference sequence). J was trimmed by 2 bases and V by 4 bases; bases with no gene match: 7. CDR3 length equals 15 residues. The CDR3 nucleotides are TGTGCCAGTAGTAGGGTTGAGGGACTAGCCTACGAGCAGTACTTC. Translated: CASSRVEGLAYEQYF. Full variable domain (remainder filled in from reference TRBV19 and TRBJ2-7): DGGITQSPKYLFRKEGQNVTLSCEQNLNHDAMYWYRQDPGQGLRLIYYSQIVNDFQKGDIAEGYSVSREKKESFPLTVTSAQKNPTAFYLCASSRVEGLAYEQYFGPGTRLTVT.

The chain employs TRBV5-6 and TRBJ2-5; TRBD2 might be the D (6 bases). Germline CDR1 and CDR2: SGHDT and YYEEEE. V gave up 3 bases and J gave up 5 bases, with 23 bases separating them. There are 17 residues in the CDR3. The CDR3 reads CASSWPGWSQRGETQYF. In nucleotides, the CDR3 is TGTGCCAGCAGCTGGCCGGGGTGGTCCCAACGGGGGGAGACCCAGTACTTC.

This clone showed up just a few times. The same CDR3 can be traced to other DNA sequences in this sample. This chain uses TRBV28 with TRBJ2-3; D gene unclear. Germline-derived CDR1 and CDR2 are MDHEN and SYDVKM. Trimming removed 2 bases at V and 0 bases at J, with 6 bases between. CDR3 size: 14 residues. The chain's CDR3 is CASSLVGSTDTQYF. CDR3 bases: TGTGCCAGCAGTTTAGTGGGAAGCACAGATACGCAGTATTTT.

The chain links TRBV11-1 to TRBJ2-1; 10 positions match TRBD2. The CDR3 length is 15 residues. The germline V gene has CDR1 SGHAT and CDR2 FQDESV (reference sequence). V lost 5 bases to trimming and J lost 3 bases; unmatched junction nucleotides: 4. The CDR3 DNA sequence: TGTGCCAGCAGCCAAGGACTAGCGGACTACAATGAGCAGTTCTTC. This translates into CASSQGLADYNEQFF.

This clone was recorded only once. The chain links TRBV28 to TRBJ2-1; D remains unclear. With 1 base removed from V and 6 bases from J, the gap between germline ends came to 7 bases. The CDR3 loop spans 13 amino acids. The V gene's germline CDR1 is MDHEN and CDR2 SYDVKM. The CDR3 DNA sequence: TGTGCCAGCAGTTTATTGGGTCTCAATGAGCAGTTCTTC. It is translated as CASSLLGLNEQFF.